This TCR beta chain was retrieved from a study of identical twins. Study conclusions and caveats: Out-of-frame alpha sequences common to twins exhibited an excess of low generation probability.

Trimming shortened V by 4 bases and J by 2 bases, and 9 bases separated the two germline ends. The CDR3 sequence is 13 residues long. Germline V CDR1 and CDR2: DFQATT, SNEGSKA (reference sequence). This clonotype was counted only a few times. Its antigen is still unknown. TCRdb processed the 5' RACE reads anew with MiXCR; each CDR3 protein has one entry. The data contain about 730,000 distinct CDR3 sequences, approximately 22% of them seen just once; the ten biggest clones take up 4.3%. Separately, the same data were catalogued under a study of T cells expressing NK-cell markers. That report notes: Where four donors were concerned, these clonotypes also led the CD3+CD56-NKG2C+ fraction.

The chain is built from TRBV20-1 and TRBJ2-1, with D unclear. This clonotype was sampled from a woman aged 18-35 years in good health. Sequenced material: PBMCs. This CDR3 reads CSAKDRAYNEQFF. CDR3 in DNA: TGCAGTGCTAAGGACCGAGCCTACAATGAGCAGTTCTTC.